What follows are 26 T cell receptor beta chains derived from one specimen sequenced in a study of cytomegalovirus exposure and HLA in healthy donors. PCR primers comprised 60 Vbeta and 13 Jbeta primers. Assay: immunoSEQ multiplex PCR; the TCRdb copy retains only in-frame clones and omits some. Of 98,000 or so clones in the sample, about four fifths are singletons; the top ten hold roughly 8.4%. Sequencing was performed on PBMCs. The source is a human donor in good health.

The chain uses TRBV6-1 and TRBJ1-5, with no clear D. Trimming left V 7 bases short and J 5 bases short, with 12 bases between. The CDR3 runs 13 residues. Germline CDR1 and CDR2: MNHNS and SASEGT. CDR3 region: CASTLRSYQPQHF. The CDR3 nucleotides read TGTGCCAGCACCCTGAGGTCCTATCAGCCCCAGCATTTT.

The genes are TRBV9 and TRBJ2-5, with a weak D call TRBD1 (6 bases). V was clipped by 0 bases and J by 5 bases, with 14 bases between them. CDR1 is SGDLS and CDR2 is YYNGEE in the germline V gene. This CDR3 contains 15 residues. CDR3 in DNA: TGTGCCAGCAGCGTAGTACCAGGGGAAGGCGAGACCCAGTACTTC. This gives the protein CASSVVPGEGETQYF.

The chain employs TRBV6-5 and TRBJ2-2, with a possible D match to TRBD1 (6 bases). The germline gives CDR1 MNHEY, CDR2 SVGAGI. This CDR3 is 15 amino acids long. V gave up 8 bases and J gave up 2 bases, with 15 bases separating them. For the CDR3, the DNA is TGTGCCAGCCAGGGGTGGGCAGAAAACACCGGGGAGCTGTTTTTT. Translating gives CASQGWAENTGELFF.

The chain couples TRBV10-1 to TRBJ2-3; 9 bases agree with TRBD1. Looked up from germline, CDR1 is WNHNN and CDR2 is SYGVQD (reference sequence). CDR3 length: 16 residues. The V segment lost 5 bases and the J segment 2 bases; nucleotides outside the gene matches: 8. The CDR3: CASSRRGQGYTDTQYF. The CDR3 DNA is TGCGCCAGCAGTCGAAGGGGACAGGGTTACACAGATACGCAGTATTTT.

This clone has a single count. The chain has TRBV19 and TRBJ1-5; 8 positions agree with TRBD1. V was clipped by 4 bases and J by 1 base; unmatched bases: 6. This CDR3 region has 16 residues. The germline CDR1 and CDR2 sequences are LNHDA and SQIVND (reference sequence). The CDR3 spells CASSTTGGGSNQPQHF. The CDR3 DNA reads TGTGCCAGTAGTACAACAGGGGGGGGCAGCAATCAGCCCCAGCATTTT. Drawing the rest from reference TRBV19 and TRBJ1-5, the complete variable domain is DGGITQSPKYLFRKEGQNVTLSCEQNLNHDAMYWYRQDPGQGLRLIYYSQIVNDFQKGDIAEGYSVSREKKESFPLTVTSAQKNPTAFYLCASSTTGGGSNQPQHFGDGTRLSIL.

V and J are TRBV2 and TRBJ2-7; 7 positions match TRBD1. V was clipped by 4 bases and J by 6 bases; unmatched bases: 9. The CDR3 contains 14 residues. CDR1 and CDR2 from the germline V gene are SNHLY and FYNNEI. CDR3 in amino acids: CASSVQPDRSEQYF. The CDR3 DNA reads TGTGCCAGCAGTGTACAACCGGACAGGTCCGAGCAGTACTTC.

V usage is TRBV4-3 and J usage is TRBJ2-4; TRBD2 is a possible D gene (6 bases). Trimming shortened V by 0 bases and J by 8 bases, and 17 bases separated the two germline ends. Germline CDR1 reads LGHNA; CDR2 reads YSLEER. The CDR3 loop spans 16 amino acids. CDR3 sequence (DNA): TGCGCCAGCAGCCAAGATACGGGTCTTTGGGGGGACATTCAGTACTTC. Translated: CASSQDTGLWGDIQYF.

V gene TRBV7-6 combines with J gene TRBJ2-1, with TRBD2 identical over 7 bases. Unmatched junction bases numbered 13, after V lost 6 bases and J lost 8 bases. The CDR3 spans 15 residues. Germline CDR1 SGHVS, CDR2 FNYEAQ. CDR3 nucleotides: TGTGCCAGCAGGGGGGGGGAGTCTGGGCTTCATGAGCAGTTCTTC. It encodes CASRGGESGLHEQFF.

V is TRBV7-2 and J is TRBJ2-5; the match to TRBD2 covers 7 bases. CDR3 size: 13 residues. The germline CDR1 and CDR2 sequences are SGHTA and FQGNSA. V dropped 5 bases and J dropped 4; count of bases not matched to a gene: 4. This CDR3 is CASSLGGRETQYF. The DNA for the CDR3 is TGTGCCAGCAGCCTGGGAGGGCGAGAGACCCAGTACTTC. Combining the CDR3 with reference TRBV7-2 and TRBJ2-5 gives the whole variable domain GAGVSQSPSNKVTEKGKDVELRCDPISGHTALYWYRQSLGQGLEFLIYFQGNSAPDKSGLPSDRFSAERTGGSVSTLTIQRTQQEDSAVYLCASSLGGRETQYFGPGTRLLVL.

This clone was seen once. V gene TRBV23-1 combines with J gene TRBJ2-5; 12 nucleotides match TRBD1. TRBV23-1 is an ORF; its function is uncertain. CDR3 length: 18 residues. Unmatched junction bases numbered 9, after V lost 2 bases and J lost 2 bases. The CDR3 reads CASSQVLRDRGRQETQYF. The CDR3 DNA reads TGCGCCAGCAGTCAAGTCCTCCGGGACAGGGGGCGGCAAGAGACCCAGTACTTC.

This clone was found a few times. The rearrangement uses TRBV19 and TRBJ2-5; TRBD1 matches at 10 bases. The end of the DNA is better explained by TRBJ2-7, so the J call may be wrong. This CDR3 is built from 15 residues. Per germline, CDR1 LNHDA and CDR2 SQIVND (reference sequence). This CDR3 is CASSVTGTGVYEQYF. CDR3 coding DNA: TGTGCCAGTAGTGTCACCGGGACAGGGGTCTACGAGCAGTACTTC.

J is TRBJ2-2 and V is TRBV18; no clear D. Trimming pared 3 bases from V and 1 base from J, leaving 9 bases between. The CDR3 loop spans 15 amino acids. Germline CDR1 KGHSH, CDR2 LQKENI. The CDR3 sequence: CASSPARRNTGELFF. In nucleotides, the CDR3 is TGTGCCAGCTCACCGGCGCGGAGGAACACCGGGGAGCTGTTTTTT.

This chain links TRBV7-2 with TRBJ1-2, with a weak D call TRBD1 (6 bases). The V end was cut by 5 bases, the J end by 14 bases, with 18 bases between. CDR3 length equals 12 residues. Looked up from germline, CDR1 is SGHTA and CDR2 is FQGNSA. CDR3 sequence reads: CASSHGQTGGTF. CDR3 sequence (DNA): TGTGCCAGCAGCCACGGACAGACGGGGGGGACCTTC.

This clone was seen a single time. J is TRBJ2-3 and V is TRBV19, with D hard to call. V was pared by 0 bases and J by 1 base, with 8 bases between. Germline V gives CDR1 LNHDA, CDR2 SQIVND (reference sequence). The CDR3 sequence is 15 residues long. The CDR3 loop reads CASSIDRTGTDTQYF. The CDR3 DNA sequence: TGTGCCAGTAGTATAGACCGAACGGGCACAGATACGCAGTATTTT.

V usage is TRBV6-6 and J usage is TRBJ2-7; 7 positions match TRBD1. Germline V CDR1 and CDR2: MNHNY, SVGAGI (reference sequence). The trim removed 4 bases at V and 3 bases at J, leaving 6 bases unmatched. This CDR3 region has 14 residues. CDR3 in DNA: TGTGCCAGCAGTTCACAGACAGGGAGCTACGAGCAGTACTTC. Amino acids: CASSSQTGSYEQYF.

The genes are TRBV7-9 and TRBJ1-1; TRBD1 agrees at 7 bases. This CDR3 contains 14 residues. Germline V lookup: CDR1 SEHNR, CDR2 FQNEAQ (reference sequence). J gave up 5 bases and V 5 bases, and 8 bases lay outside the gene matches. DNA of the CDR3: TGTGCCAGCAGCCAAGAACAGGGGATAACTGAAGCTTTCTTT. This codes for CASSQEQGITEAFF.

The genes are TRBV19 and TRBJ2-3, with 10 bases lining up with TRBD2. Germline-derived CDR1 and CDR2 are LNHDA and SQIVND (reference sequence). The CDR3 has 14 residues. V dropped 3 bases and J dropped 3; count of bases not matched to a gene: 0. Here the CDR3 DNA reads TGTGCCAGTAGTATGGGACTAGCGACAGATACGCAGTATTTT. This gives the protein CASSMGLATDTQYF.

The gene calls are TRBV14 and TRBJ2-3; 8 bases fit TRBD2. Germline loops: CDR1 SGHDN, CDR2 FVKESK. Trimming took 1 base from V and 2 from J; bases not matched to a gene: 5. The CDR3 is made up of 16 amino acids. In DNA form, the CDR3 reads TGTGCCAGCAGCCAAGTCGGGGGGGCACCCACAGATACGCAGTATTTT. Translated, it gives CASSQVGGAPTDTQYF.

This clone was counted once. V and J are TRBV5-4 and TRBJ1-1; tentatively, D is TRBD1 (5 bases). The V gene lost 1 base and the J gene lost 1 base, with 11 bases spanning the gap. The germline CDR1 and CDR2 sequences are SGHNT and YYREEE (reference sequence). There are 15 residues in the CDR3. The CDR3 region has the DNA TGTGCCAGCAGCTTGCCACAGGCGGCGAACACTGAAGCTTTCTTT. This encodes CASSLPQAANTEAFF.

V usage is TRBV30 and J usage is TRBJ1-2, with D perhaps TRBD1 (5 bases). Germline lookup yields CDR1 GTSNPN and CDR2 SVGIG (reference sequence). Trimming stripped 4 bases from V and 6 bases from J, with 21 bases between. This CDR3 is built from 15 residues. The DNA of the CDR3 is TGTGCCTGGAACCCCACAGACAGCGCCACTAATGGCTACACCTTC. It translates to CAWNPTDSATNGYTF.

This clone was detected once. The chain carries TRBV12-5 and TRBJ2-5; 16 bases agree with TRBD2. This CDR3 spans 18 amino acids. Germline-derived CDR1 and CDR2 are LGHNT and FRNRAP. J was trimmed by 4 bases and V by 1 base; bases with no gene match: 6. The CDR3 DNA reads as TGTGCTAGTGGTTTGGCGGGACTAGCGGGGGGGCCCGGAGAGACCCAGTACTTC. It codes for CASGLAGLAGGPGETQYF.

The chain links TRBV16 to TRBJ1-1; D uncertain. The CDR3 sequence is 15 residues long. V lost 1 base and J lost 0, with 9 bases in between. CDR1 and CDR2 from the germline V gene are KGHSY and FQNENV. CDR3 residues: CASSQLRVMNTEAFF. CDR3 sequence (DNA): TGTGCCAGCAGCCAATTACGGGTCATGAACACTGAAGCTTTCTTT.

The CDR3 nucleotides read TGTGCCAGCAGTTTATCGCTGGGGCTCACAGATACGCAGTATTTT. Its translation is CASSLSLGLTDTQYF. V usage is TRBV27 and J usage is TRBJ2-3; the D gene is possibly TRBD1 (5 bases). The CDR3 spans 15 residues. With 0 bases removed from V and 2 bases from J, the gap between germline ends came to 9 bases. Germline-derived CDR1 and CDR2 are MNHEY and SMNVEV (reference sequence).

This clone has just a few counts. The chain carries TRBV5-4 and TRBJ1-1; no reliable D call. This CDR3 comprises 14 residues. The germline V gene has CDR1 SGHNT and CDR2 YYREEE (reference sequence). The V gene lost 0 bases and the J gene lost 9 bases, with 15 bases spanning the gap. This chain's CDR3 is CASSLEVGSKKAFF. CDR3 DNA sequence: TGTGCCAGCAGCTTGGAGGTGGGCAGTAAAAAAGCTTTCTTT.

CDR3 coding DNA: TGTGCCAGCAGCGTAGTAGCGGCTAGCACAGATACGCAGTATTTT. Translated: CASSVVAASTDTQYF. The chain combines TRBV9 with TRBJ2-3; D is possibly TRBD2 (6 bases). CDR3 length equals 15 residues. Germline V gives CDR1 SGDLS, CDR2 YYNGEE. Trimming shortened V by 0 bases and J by 0 bases, and 8 bases separated the two germline ends.

A few counts support this clone. The V call is TRBV27, the J call TRBJ1-4, with 7 bases aligning to TRBD1. This CDR3 spans 14 amino acids. The germline V gene has CDR1 MNHEY and CDR2 SMNVEV (reference sequence). The trim removed 8 bases at V and 5 bases at J, leaving 8 bases unmatched. In DNA, the CDR3 is TGTGCCAGCGGAGTACAGGGGTCGAATGAAAAACTGTTTTTT. Protein sequence: CASGVQGSNEKLFF.